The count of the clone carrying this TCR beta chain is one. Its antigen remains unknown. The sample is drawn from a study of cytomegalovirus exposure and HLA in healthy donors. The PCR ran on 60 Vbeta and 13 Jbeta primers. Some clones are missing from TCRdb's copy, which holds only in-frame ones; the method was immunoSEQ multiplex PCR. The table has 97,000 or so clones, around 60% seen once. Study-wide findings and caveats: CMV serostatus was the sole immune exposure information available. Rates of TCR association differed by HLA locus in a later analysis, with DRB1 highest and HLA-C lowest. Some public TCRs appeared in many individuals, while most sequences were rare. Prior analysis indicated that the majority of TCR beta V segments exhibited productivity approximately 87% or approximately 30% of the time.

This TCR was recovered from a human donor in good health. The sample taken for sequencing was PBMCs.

CDR3 DNA: TGTGCCAGCAGCTTAGAGGGGACTAGCGCGACAGATACGCAGTATTTT. Translating it yields CASSLEGTSATDTQYF. The J gene is TRBJ2-3, the V gene TRBV7-9; 10 nucleotides match TRBD2. After removal of 1 base from V and 3 bases from J, the junction contained 4 bases not matched to a gene. The CDR3 contains 16 residues. CDR1 and CDR2 (germline): SEHNR, FQNEAQ (reference sequence).